Each of the 10 T cell receptor beta chains below was sequenced from the same sample in a study of spatial heterogeneity in lung cancer (dated by TCRdb to between 2017 and 2020). The library was prepared using 5' RACE. The instrument given in TCRdb is NextSeq 500. TCRdb reworked the public reads: Q25 trimming with fastp, MiXCR clone assembly, productive beta chains retained. Merged by CDR3 protein, the rows form single entries marked with the most common genes and DNA. For this sample there are 27,000 or so distinct CDR3 sequences; about 5.2% appear just once. Together, the top ten hold 24% of the sample. In the paper's terms, the time point label means: blood at routine non-recurrence follow-up after resection. The sequencing here drew on PBMCs, taken at follow-up. These receptors came from a female donor with early-stage non-small cell lung cancer.

At least ten counts were recorded for this clonotype. This chain links TRBV28 with TRBJ2-5; D is unclear. Trimming took off 3 bases at V and 1 base at J, with 3 bases between the two ends. Germline lookup yields CDR1 MDHEN and CDR2 SYDVKM. This CDR3 is 12 amino acids long. CDR3: CASSLGQETQYF. The DNA for the CDR3 is TGTGCCAGCAGTTTGGGCCAAGAGACCCAGTACTTC.

V and J are TRBV7-2 and TRBJ2-2, with D unclear. Trimming took 1 base from V and 7 from J, leaving 10 bases between them. Germline V CDR1 and CDR2: SGHTA, FQGNSA. CDR3 length: 14 amino acids. CDR3 nucleotide sequence: TGTGCCAGCAGCTTAGGTCTCCCTGGCGGGGAGCTGTTTTTT. It yields the protein CASSLGLPGGELFF.

This clonotype was observed a few times. This sequence joins TRBV28 and TRBJ2-7, with 9 positions matching TRBD1. The germline V gene encodes CDR1 MDHEN and CDR2 SYDVKM. With V trimmed by 9 bases and J by 1 base, 7 bases remained unmatched. The CDR3 is 14 residues long. The CDR3 reads CARLQGAHSYEQYF. In DNA, the CDR3 is TGTGCCAGGCTACAGGGGGCCCATTCCTACGAGCAGTACTTC.

This clonotype came up many times. The chain uses TRBV20-1 and TRBJ2-3, with 8 bases matching TRBD2. CDR1 and CDR2 (germline): DFQATT, SNEGSKA (reference sequence). V gave up 0 bases and J gave up 4 bases; unmatched junction bases: 6. The CDR3 is made up of 15 amino acids. The CDR3 region has the DNA TGCAGTGCTAGAGACGGGGGGGCCGTGGCAGATACGCAGTATTTT. This encodes CSARDGGAVADTQYF.

This clonotype was counted many times. The chain employs TRBV20-1 and TRBJ2-7; D may correspond to TRBD1 or TRBD2 (5 bases each). V was trimmed by 6 bases and J by 0 bases, leaving 12 bases between them. The CDR3 totals 13 residues. Germline-derived CDR1 and CDR2 are DFQATT and SNEGSKA (reference sequence). Here the CDR3 reads CSATGPGSYEQYF. CDR3 DNA sequence: TGCAGTGCCACGGGGCCGGGCTCCTACGAGCAGTACTTC.

This clonotype was counted ten times or more. The chain carries TRBV5-4 and TRBJ2-2, with TRBD2 identical over 12 bases. Germline V lookup: CDR1 SGHNT, CDR2 YYREEE (reference sequence). J was trimmed by 4 bases and V by 4 bases; bases with no gene match: 5. This CDR3 spans 16 amino acids. CDR3 sequence (DNA): TGTGCCAGCAGCCTCGGACTAGCGGGGACCACCGGGGAGCTGTTTTTT. Its translation: CASSLGLAGTTGELFF. Drawing the rest from reference TRBV5-4 and TRBJ2-2, the complete variable domain is ETGVTQSPTHLIKTRGQQVTLRCSSQSGHNTVSWYQQALGQGPQFIFQYYREEENGRGNFPPRFSGLQFPNYSSELNVNALELDDSALYLCASSLGLAGTTGELFFGEGSRLTVL.

This clonotype was counted at least ten times. The rearrangement uses TRBV27 and TRBJ2-5, with TRBD2 as a possible D gene (5 bases). The CDR3 has 12 residues. The germline V gene encodes CDR1 MNHEY and CDR2 SMNVEV (reference sequence). Trimming removed 5 bases from V and 5 bases from J, with 9 bases in between. This CDR3 is CASSGTGETQYF. The CDR3 region has the DNA TGTGCCAGCAGTGGTACGGGGGAGACCCAGTACTTC.

Many counts were recorded for this clonotype. The chain has TRBV10-3 and TRBJ2-5, with D possibly TRBD1 on 6 matching bases. The CDR3 extends over 14 amino acids. Germline loops: CDR1 ENHRY, CDR2 SYGVKD. V lost 3 bases to trimming and J lost 2 bases, with 10 bases between them. CDR3 in amino acids: CAISDEGVQETQYF. CDR3 nucleotides: TGTGCCATCAGTGATGAGGGGGTACAAGAGACCCAGTACTTC.

In this sample, this clonotype turned up a few times. This chain joins TRBV11-1 and TRBJ2-2, with D perhaps given as TRBD1 or TRBD2 (6 bases each). The germline gives CDR1 SGHAT, CDR2 FQDESV (reference sequence). The CDR3 sequence is 14 residues long. Trimming left V 6 bases short and J 7 bases short, with 15 bases between. CDR3 sequence: CASRERGADGELFF. The CDR3 nucleotides read TGTGCCAGCAGAGAAAGGGGGGCTGACGGGGAGCTGTTTTTT.

This clonotype was seen at least ten times. The chain combines TRBV5-1 with TRBJ1-1; 9 bases are shared with TRBD1. The CDR3 runs 14 residues. Per the germline V gene, CDR1 is SGHRS and CDR2 is YFSETQ. The V and J ends lost 4 bases and 6 bases, in that order; junction bases with no gene match: 7. The CDR3 bases are TGCGCCAGCAGCGCGGGACAGGGTGGTGCTGAAGCTTTCTTT. Translated, it gives CASSAGQGGAEAFF.